This T cell receptor beta chain was obtained from a study of T cell repertoires in cytomegalovirus infection. Overall study: Through public TCR beta signatures, both CMV infection and matching HLA type were indicated.

This clonotype was seen ten or more times. The antigen is unknown. TCRdb redid the calling of the reads with MiXCR, one entry per CDR3 protein. The sample contains roughly 180,000 distinct CDR3 sequences, roughly 30% of which appear only once. Germline CDR1 reads SGHVS; CDR2 reads FQNEAQ. The CDR3 runs 15 residues. V was pared by 5 bases and J by 5 bases, with 10 bases of the junction left unmatched. General study findings and limits: What dominated the ex vivo response were HLA-C-restricted CMV-specific TCR beta clonotypes. Of the TCR beta families, the public ones yielded a cumulative frequency that identified carriers of CMV plus the relevant HLA.

The chain links TRBV7-8 to TRBJ2-5, with 8 nucleotides matching TRBD2. Source material: PBMCs. The sequence came from a human donor in good health (CMV status not recorded). Some clones in this sample may be carry-over from other donors' samples. CDR3 region: CASSPRTSLGETQYF. Written as DNA, the CDR3 is TGTGCCAGCAGCCCGCGGACTAGCCTGGGGGAGACCCAGTACTTC.